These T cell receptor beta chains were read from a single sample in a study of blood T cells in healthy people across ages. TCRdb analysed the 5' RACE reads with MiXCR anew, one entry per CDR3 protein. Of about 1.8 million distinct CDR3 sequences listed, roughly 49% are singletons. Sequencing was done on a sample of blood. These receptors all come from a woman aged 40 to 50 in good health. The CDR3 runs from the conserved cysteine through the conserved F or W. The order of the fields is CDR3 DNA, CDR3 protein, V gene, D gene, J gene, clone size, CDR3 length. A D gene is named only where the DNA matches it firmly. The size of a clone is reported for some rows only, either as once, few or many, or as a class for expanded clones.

TGTGCCAGCAGTTCCGTGGGGGCTCGGGAACTGTTTTTT	CASSSVGARELFF	TRBV6-5	.	TRBJ1-4	.	13
TGTGCCAGCATGCGGCTAGCGGGACCCTACGAGCAGTACTTC	CASMRLAGPYEQYF	TRBV6-2/TRBV6-3	TRBD2	TRBJ2-7	.	14
TGTGCCAGCTTCCCCTCAGCGGGGGGTCCTGAAGATACGCAGTATTTT	CASFPSAGGPEDTQYF	TRBV12-3/TRBV12-4	TRBD2	TRBJ2-3	.	16
TGTGCCAGCAGCCAGTCGGACGCCAGGGGGGAAAAACTGTTTTTT	CASSQSDARGEKLFF	TRBV4-2	TRBD1	TRBJ1-4	few	15
TGCAGTGGTGGGACCAGCCCCAATGAGCAGTTCTTC	CSGGTSPNEQFF	TRBV20-1	.	TRBJ2-1	.	12
TGTGCCAGCAGTCGGACTCCCTCTGGGGCCAACGTCCCGACTTTC	CASSRTPSGANVPTF	TRBV2	.	TRBJ2-6	.	15
TGTGCCAGCAGCTTCGTCCCCTCCGTGGGAGAGACCCAGTACTTC	CASSFVPSVGETQYF	TRBV5-5	.	TRBJ2-5	.	15
TGCAGTGCAACGACTAGACATTTAGGCGGTGAGCAGTACTTC	CSATTRHLGGEQYF	TRBV20-1	.	TRBJ2-4	once	14
TGTGCCAGCAGTGTAAGGGGCCAGTACGAGCAGTACTTC	CASSVRGQYEQYF	TRBV2	.	TRBJ2-7	.	13
TGTGCCAGCAGATGGACTAGCGGGGGACCGTCCTACGAGCAGTACTTC	CASRWTSGGPSYEQYF	TRBV7-2	TRBD2	TRBJ2-7	.	16
TGTGCCAGCCTCGGAGCTCACGAGCAGTACTTC	CASLGAHEQYF	TRBV7-9	.	TRBJ2-7	few	11
TGCCGCGCCCTGACTAGCGGGGGGTCCCACAATGAGCAGTTCTTC	CRALTSGGSHNEQFF	TRBV29-1	TRBD2	TRBJ2-1	.	15
TGTGCCAGCAGCTGGGGACAAACCTCCAAAAACATTCAGTACTTC	CASSWGQTSKNIQYF	TRBV11-2	.	TRBJ2-4	.	15
TGTGCCAGCAGTTCTCGCGGTGGCTACACCTTC	CASSSRGGYTF	TRBV9	.	TRBJ1-2	many	11
TGTGCCAGCTTCACACGGGGGGCGAACTACAATGAGCAGTTCTTC	CASFTRGANYNEQFF	TRBV5-6	.	TRBJ2-1	.	15
TGTGCCAGCAGACGCATCCAGGAGAAGGGGGACACAGATACGCAGTATTTT	CASRRIQEKGDTDTQYF	TRBV28	.	TRBJ2-3	.	17
TGTGCCAGCAGTTTAGCGCTAGCGAAGTCCCACGAGCAGTACTTC	CASSLALAKSHEQYF	TRBV12-3/TRBV12-4	.	TRBJ2-7	.	15
TGTGCCACCAGGGTTGTCGGGAACTACAATGAGCAGTTCTTC	CATRVVGNYNEQFF	TRBV15	.	TRBJ2-1	few	14
TGTGCCATCAGCCAGACAGGGGAAGGTCCGGAAAACATTCAGTACTTC	CAISQTGEGPENIQYF	TRBV10-3	TRBD1	TRBJ2-4	.	16
TGCAGTGCAAAACTAGCGGGGGGGCGCGGAGATACGCAGTATTTT	CSAKLAGGRGDTQYF	TRBV20-1	TRBD2	TRBJ2-3	few	15
TGTGCCAGCAGTCAACGATGGGACAGGGCCAATTCACCCCTCCACTTT	CASSQRWDRANSPLHF	TRBV28	TRBD1	TRBJ1-6	.	16
TGTGCCAGCAGTTTATCCCAGGGAGCCTACAATGAGCAGTTCTTC	CASSLSQGAYNEQFF	TRBV28	.	TRBJ2-1	many	15
TGTGCCAGCAGAAAGGGGGCTAGCGGGGGGTACCAAGAGACCCAGTACTTC	CASRKGASGGYQETQYF	TRBV2	TRBD2	TRBJ2-5	.	17
TGTGCCAGCAGCTTAATTTCGGGGGGGAACACCGGGGAGCTGTTTTTT	CASSLISGGNTGELFF	TRBV11-3	TRBD2	TRBJ2-2	once	16
TGTGCCAGCAGTCCCCGGACAGGTGGCGCCTACGAGCAGTACTTC	CASSPRTGGAYEQYF	TRBV6-1	TRBD1	TRBJ2-7	few	15
TGTGCCACCAGCAGAGATGGAGGACAGGGGGCAGGTGAGCAGTTCTTC	CATSRDGGQGAGEQFF	TRBV15	TRBD1	TRBJ2-1	.	16
TGTGCCAGCAGCTCCCACGGGGGCGAAACAGATACGCAGTATTTT	CASSSHGGETDTQYF	TRBV28	.	TRBJ2-3	.	15
TGTGCCAGCAGCGCGGCAGGGGGCCTCTTGAGCAATCAGCCCCAGCATTTT	CASSAAGGLLSNQPQHF	TRBV7-2	TRBD1	TRBJ1-5	.	17
TGTGCCAGCAGCACTAGCGGGGGCTCCTACGAGCAGTACTTC	CASSTSGGSYEQYF	TRBV11-1	TRBD2	TRBJ2-7	many	14
TGTGCCAGCAGCTGGGGGGACAGCTATAGCAATCAGCCCCAGCATTTT	CASSWGDSYSNQPQHF	TRBV7-9	TRBD1	TRBJ1-5	.	16
TGTGCCAGCAGCCTGACGGTAGGAGGGGCTACAGATACGCAGTATTTT	CASSLTVGGATDTQYF	TRBV3-1	.	TRBJ2-3	.	16
TGTGCCAGCACCGACCCCCGGGGCCTCTATGGCTACACCTTC	CASTDPRGLYGYTF	TRBV25-1	.	TRBJ1-2	few	14
TGTGCCAGCAGTGACCGGACAGGGCTAAGGGAGACCCAGTACTTC	CASSDRTGLRETQYF	TRBV2	TRBD1	TRBJ2-5	.	15
TGCGCCAGCAGCACGGGACAGGGGGCCGGAAACATTCAGTACTTC	CASSTGQGAGNIQYF	TRBV5-1	TRBD1	TRBJ2-4	few	15
TGTGCCAGCAGTTATCGGACAGGGGGTACGAGCATTCAGTACTTC	CASSYRTGGTSIQYF	TRBV6-2/TRBV6-3	TRBD1	TRBJ2-4	few	15
TGTGCCAGCAGTGTACTGGAAAGATATGGCCACACCTTC	CASSVLERYGHTF	TRBV12-3/TRBV12-4	.	TRBJ1-2	.	13